These T cell receptor beta chains were read from a single sample in a study of blood T cell repertoires in COVID-19. The repertoire was sequenced with immunoSEQ multiplex PCR; TCRdb's copy has only in-frame clones and lacks some. The repertoire has approximately 200,000 clones, about 88% of them found once; the top ten carry 2.5% to 3.5%. The sample taken for sequencing was peripheral blood. These receptors all come from a woman aged 25 to 39 with active or convalescent COVID-19. Both conserved end residues are part of each CDR3. Each record gives: D gene, clone size, V gene, J gene, CDR3 DNA, CDR3 protein. A D gene is named only where the DNA matches it firmly. Size is omitted from some rows. Given values are once, few, many or a class for expanded clones.

D gene: NA
clone size: NA
V gene: TRBV4-1
J gene: TRBJ1-4
CDR3 DNA: TGCGCCAGCAGCCCACTTATGGCGGATAGGAGGACGAATGAAAAACTGTTTTTT
CDR3 protein: CASSPLMADRRTNEKLFF

D gene: NA
clone size: NA
V gene: TRBV21-1
J gene: TRBJ2-2
CDR3 DNA: TGTGCCAGCAGCAAAAATCTTCGTACCGGGGAGCTGTTTTTT
CDR3 protein: CASSKNLRTGELFF

D gene: NA
clone size: NA
V gene: TRBV9
J gene: TRBJ1-2
CDR3 DNA: TGTGCCAGCAGCGGGGACACAAGACTCTATGGCTACACCTTC
CDR3 protein: CASSGDTRLYGYTF

D gene: TRBD2
clone size: NA
V gene: TRBV19
J gene: TRBJ2-3
CDR3 DNA: TGTGCCAGTAGTGGACTAGCGGGAGCAGATACGCAGTATTTT
CDR3 protein: CASSGLAGADTQYF

D gene: TRBD1
clone size: NA
V gene: TRBV4-1
J gene: TRBJ1-5
CDR3 DNA: TGCGCCAGCAGCCCCCCCTCGGGAACAGGGGGTCAGCCCCAGCATTTT
CDR3 protein: CASSPPSGTGGQPQHF

D gene: TRBD2
clone size: NA
V gene: TRBV3-1/TRBV3-2
J gene: TRBJ2-3
CDR3 DNA: TGTGCCAGCAGCCAAGCCACGACTAGCGCAGATACGCAGTATTTT
CDR3 protein: CASSQATTSADTQYF

D gene: NA
clone size: NA
V gene: TRBV10-1
J gene: TRBJ1-1
CDR3 DNA: TGCGCCAGCAGTAAAACAGCGAACACTGAAGCTTTCTTT
CDR3 protein: CASSKTANTEAFF

D gene: NA
clone size: NA
V gene: TRBV11-2
J gene: TRBJ1-5
CDR3 DNA: TGTGCCAGCAGCGACTCAACAGGTGGCAATCAGCCCCAGCATTTT
CDR3 protein: CASSDSTGGNQPQHF

D gene: TRBD1
clone size: few
V gene: TRBV11-2
J gene: TRBJ2-1
CDR3 DNA: TGTGCCAGCAGCTTGACAGGGGCCATGACCAATGAGCAGTTCTTC
CDR3 protein: CASSLTGAMTNEQFF

D gene: TRBD1
clone size: NA
V gene: TRBV11-1
J gene: TRBJ1-1
CDR3 DNA: TGTGCCAGCAGCTTAGTTGGACAGGGGGAAGATGAAGCTTTCTTT
CDR3 protein: CASSLVGQGEDEAFF

D gene: NA
clone size: NA
V gene: TRBV10-1
J gene: TRBJ2-1
CDR3 DNA: TGCGCCAGCAGTAAACAGGGTCCCAATGAGCAGTTCTTC
CDR3 protein: CASSKQGPNEQFF

D gene: NA
clone size: NA
V gene: TRBV12-3/TRBV12-4
J gene: TRBJ1-1
CDR3 DNA: TGTGCCAGCATCGGGGGGTACCCTGAAGCTTTCTTT
CDR3 protein: CASIGGYPEAFF

D gene: NA
clone size: NA
V gene: TRBV27
J gene: TRBJ2-1
CDR3 DNA: TGTGCCAGCAGTTTATCGAGGGCAGCCAATGAGCAGTTCTTC
CDR3 protein: CASSLSRAANEQFF

D gene: TRBD2
clone size: NA
V gene: TRBV5-6
J gene: TRBJ2-2
CDR3 DNA: TGTGCCAGCAGCACGGGACTAGCGAACACCGGGGAGCTGTTTTTT
CDR3 protein: CASSTGLANTGELFF

D gene: NA
clone size: few
V gene: TRBV6-5
J gene: TRBJ1-6
CDR3 DNA: TGTGCCAGCAGTTACGACCTGGCGGATTCACCCCTCCACTTT
CDR3 protein: CASSYDLADSPLHF

D gene: NA
clone size: NA
V gene: TRBV5-1
J gene: TRBJ1-2
CDR3 DNA: TGCGCCAGCAGGCCGGGTAACTATGGCTACACCTTC
CDR3 protein: CASRPGNYGYTF

D gene: TRBD2
clone size: NA
V gene: TRBV24-1
J gene: TRBJ2-3
CDR3 DNA: TGTGCCACCAGTGGCGGGTCGTTGGGTAGCGGGGGGGAATACACAGATACGCAGTATTTT
CDR3 protein: CATSGGSLGSGGEYTDTQYF

D gene: TRBD1
clone size: NA
V gene: TRBV5-1
J gene: TRBJ1-2
CDR3 DNA: TGCGCCAGCAGTTTACAGGGGAACCCTAACTATGGCTACACCTTC
CDR3 protein: CASSLQGNPNYGYTF